This T cell receptor beta chain was recorded in a study of blood T cell repertoires in COVID-19. Across the study: Sites across the United States, Italy and Spain contributed samples from acute and convalescent COVID-19. Sample material is recorded as cDNA or gDNA derived from T cells, B-cell-depleted T cells, or PBMCs.

In the original analysis: Nucleated cell number was recorded as an estimate derived from reference gene primer amplification. TCRdb keeps only in-frame clones here, not all; method: immunoSEQ multiplex PCR. That table is the source of V, J and clone size, and D and trimming were worked out from the DNA. The data show approximately 200,000 clones, about nine tenths seen once. Germline V gene sequence: CDR1 MDHEN, CDR2 SYDVKM. Between the trimmed V and J ends, which lost 7 bases and 0 bases, there was a span of 21 bases. CDR3 length: 17 residues. Sequencing was carried out using peripheral blood. This sequence joins TRBV28 and TRBJ1-2; D is perhaps TRBD1 (6 bases). The sequence derives from a woman aged 45 to 65 with acute or convalescent COVID-19. This CDR3 reads CASIGGQSLLANYGYTF. The CDR3 DNA follows: TGTGCCAGCATAGGCGGACAGTCCCTGCTAGCTAACTATGGCTACACCTTC.